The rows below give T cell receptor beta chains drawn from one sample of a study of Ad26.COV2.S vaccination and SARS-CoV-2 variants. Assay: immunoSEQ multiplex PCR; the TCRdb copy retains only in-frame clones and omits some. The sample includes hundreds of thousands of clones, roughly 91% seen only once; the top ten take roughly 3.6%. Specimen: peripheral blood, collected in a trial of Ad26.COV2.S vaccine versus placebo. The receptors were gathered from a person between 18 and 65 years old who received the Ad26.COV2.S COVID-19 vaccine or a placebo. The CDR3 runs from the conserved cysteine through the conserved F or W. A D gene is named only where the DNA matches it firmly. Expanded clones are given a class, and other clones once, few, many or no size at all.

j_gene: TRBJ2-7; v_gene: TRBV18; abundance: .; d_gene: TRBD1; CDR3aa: CASSPVGGQYEQYF; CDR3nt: TGTGCCAGCTCACCAGTAGGGGGCCAGTACGAGCAGTACTTC
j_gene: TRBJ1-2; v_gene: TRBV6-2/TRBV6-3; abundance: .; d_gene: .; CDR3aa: CASSYGQLNYGYTF; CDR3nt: TGTGCCAGCAGTTATGGACAGCTGAACTATGGCTACACCTTC
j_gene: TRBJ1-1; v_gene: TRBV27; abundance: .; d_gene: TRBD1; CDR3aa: CASSLRATGYAEAFF; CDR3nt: TGTGCCAGCAGTTTAAGAGCGACAGGGTACGCTGAAGCTTTCTTT
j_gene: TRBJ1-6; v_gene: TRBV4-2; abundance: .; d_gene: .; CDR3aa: CASSLDRASYNSPLHF; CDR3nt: TGTGCCAGCAGCCTAGACCGGGCTTCCTATAATTCACCCCTCCACTTT
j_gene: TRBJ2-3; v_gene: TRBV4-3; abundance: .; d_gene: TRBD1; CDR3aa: CASSQITGEDTQYF; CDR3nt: TGCGCCAGCAGCCAAATTACAGGGGAGGATACGCAGTATTTT
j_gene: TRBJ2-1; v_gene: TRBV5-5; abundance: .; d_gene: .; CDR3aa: CASSLDGSSYNEQFF; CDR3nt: TGTGCCAGCAGCTTGGACGGGAGCTCCTACAATGAGCAGTTCTTC
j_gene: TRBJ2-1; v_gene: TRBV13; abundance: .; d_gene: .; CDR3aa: CASSLFQESMDEQFF; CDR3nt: TGTGCCAGCAGCTTATTTCAGGAGTCTATGGATGAGCAGTTCTTC
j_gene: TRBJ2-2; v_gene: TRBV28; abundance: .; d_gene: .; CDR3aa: CASSSHDSARGTGELFF; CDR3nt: TGTGCCAGCAGTTCCCATGACTCCGCCCGAGGGACCGGGGAGCTGTTTTTT
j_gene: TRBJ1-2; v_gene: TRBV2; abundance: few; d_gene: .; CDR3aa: CASRGDGTNYGYTF; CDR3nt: TGTGCCAGCAGGGGGGACGGAACTAACTATGGCTACACCTTC
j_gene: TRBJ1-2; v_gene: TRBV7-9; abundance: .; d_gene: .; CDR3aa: CAGSILANYGYTF; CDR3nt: TGTGCCGGATCAATTCTAGCTAACTATGGCTACACCTTC
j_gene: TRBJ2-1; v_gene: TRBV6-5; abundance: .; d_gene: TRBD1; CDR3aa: CASRPPRTGSSEQFF; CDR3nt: TGTGCCAGCAGACCCCCGAGGACAGGCTCCAGTGAGCAGTTCTTC
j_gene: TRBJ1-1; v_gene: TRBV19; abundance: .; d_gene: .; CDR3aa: CASIAAQGTGAFF; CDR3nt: TGTGCCAGTATCGCAGCTCAGGGGACGGGGGCTTTCTTT
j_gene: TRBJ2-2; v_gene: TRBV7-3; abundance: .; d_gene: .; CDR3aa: CASSFLPEPTGELFF; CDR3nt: TGTGCCAGCAGCTTCCTTCCTGAACCCACCGGGGAGCTGTTTTTT
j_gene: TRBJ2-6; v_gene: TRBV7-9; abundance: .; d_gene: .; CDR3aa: CASSPPTSPRGANVLTF; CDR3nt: TGTGCCAGCAGTCCACCCACATCACCGAGGGGGGCCAACGTCCTGACTTTC
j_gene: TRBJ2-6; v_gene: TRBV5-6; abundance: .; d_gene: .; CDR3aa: CASSGGTGANVLTF; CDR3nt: TGTGCCAGCAGCGGGGGTACTGGGGCCAACGTCCTGACTTTC
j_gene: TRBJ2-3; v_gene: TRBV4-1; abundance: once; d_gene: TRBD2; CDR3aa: CASSQDPGLAGGLTQYF; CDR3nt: TGCGCCAGCAGCCAAGACCCTGGACTAGCGGGGGGGCTCACGCAGTATTTT
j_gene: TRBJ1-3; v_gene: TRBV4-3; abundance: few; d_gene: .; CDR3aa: CASSQGPGVGNTIYF; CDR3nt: TGCGCCAGCAGCCAAGGGCCCGGGGTCGGAAACACCATATATTTT
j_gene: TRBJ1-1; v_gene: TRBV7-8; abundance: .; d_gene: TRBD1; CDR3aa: CASLTGGLGEAFF; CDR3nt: TGTGCCAGCTTGACAGGGGGCCTGGGTGAAGCTTTCTTT
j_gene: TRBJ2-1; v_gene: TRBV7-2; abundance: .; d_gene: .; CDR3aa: CASSRGGRNEQFF; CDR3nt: TGTGCCAGCAGCCGAGGGGGACGGAATGAGCAGTTCTTC
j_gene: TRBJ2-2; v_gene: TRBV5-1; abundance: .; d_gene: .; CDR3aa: CASSLSSEGNGELFF; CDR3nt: TGCGCCAGCAGCTTGTCGTCAGAGGGGAATGGGGAGCTGTTTTTT
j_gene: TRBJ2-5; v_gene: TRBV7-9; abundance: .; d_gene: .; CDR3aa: CASSPPLKETQYF; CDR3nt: TGTGCCAGCAGCCCTCCGTTGAAGGAGACCCAGTACTTC
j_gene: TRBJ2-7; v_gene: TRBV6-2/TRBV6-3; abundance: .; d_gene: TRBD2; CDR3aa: CASSYFNGGFSYEQYF; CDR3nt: TGTGCCAGCAGCTACTTTAACGGGGGGTTCTCCTACGAGCAGTACTTC
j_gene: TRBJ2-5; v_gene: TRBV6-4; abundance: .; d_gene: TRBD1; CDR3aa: CASSEMPGQGQETQYF; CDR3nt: TGTGCCAGCAGTGAGATGCCGGGACAGGGCCAAGAGACCCAGTACTTC
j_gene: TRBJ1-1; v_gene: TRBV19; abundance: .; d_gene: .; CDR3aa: CASSIQGNTEAFF; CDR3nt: TGTGCCAGTAGTATACAAGGAAACACTGAAGCTTTCTTT
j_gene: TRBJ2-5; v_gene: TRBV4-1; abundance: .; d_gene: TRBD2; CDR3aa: CASSQDSGASGGAVKTQYF; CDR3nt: TGCGCCAGCAGCCAAGATTCTGGGGCTAGCGGGGGGGCGGTGAAGACCCAGTACTTC
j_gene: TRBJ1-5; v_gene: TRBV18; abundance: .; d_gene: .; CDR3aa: CASSQGGYSNQPQHF; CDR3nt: TGTGCCAGCTCACAAGGCGGGTATAGCAATCAGCCCCAGCATTTT
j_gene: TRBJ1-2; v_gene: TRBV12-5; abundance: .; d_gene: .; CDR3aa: CASGLVEGDGYTF; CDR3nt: TGTGCTAGTGGTTTGGTAGAGGGGGATGGCTACACCTTC
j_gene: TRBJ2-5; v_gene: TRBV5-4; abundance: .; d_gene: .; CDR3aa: CASSSGVELETQYF; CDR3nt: TGTGCCAGCAGCTCGGGGGTGGAGTTGGAGACCCAGTACTTC
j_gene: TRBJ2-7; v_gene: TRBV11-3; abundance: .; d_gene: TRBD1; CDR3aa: CASSLEGTAPYEQYF; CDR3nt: TGTGCCAGCAGCTTAGAGGGGACAGCCCCTTACGAGCAGTACTTC
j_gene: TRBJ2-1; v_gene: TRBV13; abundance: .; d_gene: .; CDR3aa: CASKTTVVSYNEQFF; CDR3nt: TGTGCCAGCAAGACAACGGTGGTTTCCTACAATGAGCAGTTCTTC
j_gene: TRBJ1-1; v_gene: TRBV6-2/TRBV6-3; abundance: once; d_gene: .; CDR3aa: CASSFSLRGNTEAFF; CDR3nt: TGTGCCAGCAGTTTCTCTTTGAGGGGCAACACTGAAGCTTTCTTT
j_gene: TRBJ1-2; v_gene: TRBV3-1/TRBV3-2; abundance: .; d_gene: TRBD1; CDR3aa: CASSHTTGTVYGYTF; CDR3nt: TGTGCCAGCAGCCATACGACCGGGACAGTCTATGGCTACACCTTC
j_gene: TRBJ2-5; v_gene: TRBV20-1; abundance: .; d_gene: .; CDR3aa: CSAPRSETQYF; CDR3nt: TGCAGTGCCCCCAGGTCGGAGACCCAGTACTTC
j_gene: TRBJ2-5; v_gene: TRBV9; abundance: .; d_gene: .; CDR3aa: CASSVAGETQYF; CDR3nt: TGTGCCAGCAGCGTAGCCGGAGAGACCCAGTACTTC